The clone carrying this TCR beta chain was detected once. This sample was included in a study of blood T cells in healthy people across ages. Germline V lookup: CDR1 SGHRS, CDR2 YFSETQ. The CDR3 has 14 amino acids. With 1 base removed from V and 5 bases from J, the gap between germline ends came to 13 bases. Individuals who donated were healthy Caucasians from Russia aged about 6 to 100. A J-beta primer mix and a sample-barcoded 5' primer were used in a second PCR of roughly 7 to 12 cycles. From the 5' RACE reads, TCRdb called clonotypes with MiXCR, one entry per CDR3 protein. The table lists approximately 800,000 distinct CDR3 sequences, around 25% of them singletons. This sample was also put to use in a study of T cells of mothers and their children. In that study: Extracted RNA, in its entirety, went into cDNA synthesis at about 1.5 ug per 15 ul. Thymic selection shapes TCR recombination output similarly in related and unrelated pairs.

The genes are TRBV5-1 and TRBJ2-7; no firm D call. The sequence derives from a boy aged 5-17 years in good health. The source material was blood. CDR3 loop: CASSLTGPLNEQYF. DNA for the CDR3: TGCGCCAGCAGCTTGACCGGGCCTCTCAACGAGCAGTACTTC.